These 11 T cell receptor beta chains were sequenced from one sample in a study of CD8 T cells in ankylosing spondylitis. TCRdb used MiXCR to reprocess the 5' RACE reads, holding one entry per CDR3 protein. The sample carries some 180,000 distinct CDR3 sequences, roughly 20% recorded once. The sequenced material came from blood, either unsorted or a sorted T cell fraction (not recorded which). Every receptor here comes from a male donor aged 5 to 29 with ankylosing spondylitis or in good health (not recorded which).

This clonotype was seen ten or more times. The chain couples TRBV5-1 to TRBJ2-1; 11 nucleotides agree with TRBD2. This CDR3 is built from 14 residues. Per the germline V gene, CDR1 is SGHRS and CDR2 is YFSETQ. The V segment lost 5 bases and the J segment 10 bases; nucleotides outside the gene matches: 8. CDR3 amino acids: CASSRTSGSNEQFF. The CDR3 nucleotides read TGCGCCAGCAGTCGAACTAGCGGGAGTAACGAGCAGTTCTTC.

This clonotype was detected ten times or more. The V gene is TRBV9, the J gene TRBJ2-7; 7 bases map to TRBD1. Germline CDR1 is SGDLS and CDR2 is YYNGEE. J lost 6 bases, V lost 6 bases, and 9 bases had no gene match. This CDR3 spans 13 amino acids. The CDR3 protein is CASNRDRDLEQYF. CDR3 in DNA: TGTGCCAGCAACCGGGACAGAGATCTCGAGCAGTACTTC.

This clonotype was recorded a few times. The genes are TRBV11-2 and TRBJ2-6; no firm D call. This CDR3 has 17 amino acids. V lost 0 bases and J 0 bases, leaving 9 bases between the germline ends. In germline, CDR1 is SGHAT, CDR2 FQNNGV. DNA for the CDR3: TGTGCCAGCAGCTTAGAGGGAAGAAGCTCTGGGGCCAACGTCCTGACTTTC. Protein: CASSLEGRSSGANVLTF.

This clonotype occurred a few times. The rearrangement joins TRBV20-1 to TRBJ1-1; 8 bases map to TRBD1. Germline values: CDR1 DFQATT, CDR2 SNEGSKA (reference sequence). V lost 0 bases to trimming and J lost 6 bases; unmatched junction nucleotides: 6. The CDR3 runs to 14 residues. The CDR3 loop is CSARDPGTGPEAFF. CDR3 in DNA: TGCAGTGCTAGAGATCCGGGGACAGGCCCTGAAGCTTTCTTT.

This chain connects TRBV27 to TRBJ2-5, with TRBD2 matching over 11 bases. This CDR3 spans 17 amino acids. The V gene end was trimmed by 5 bases and the J gene end by 4 bases; junction bases not matched to a gene: 12. In germline, CDR1 is MNHEY, CDR2 SMNVEV (reference sequence). As DNA, the CDR3 is TGTGCCAGCAGTCCAGGGAGACTAGCGGGATGGGTAGAGACCCAGTACTTC. It encodes CASSPGRLAGWVETQYF.

This clonotype appeared many times. The chain combines TRBV12-3 or TRBV12-4 with TRBJ1-2; tentative D call: TRBD1 (6 bases). V lost 3 bases to trimming and J lost 4 bases, with 12 bases between them. The CDR3 is 14 amino acids. CDR3 region: CASSLTGSTYGYTF. CDR3 nucleotide sequence: TGTGCCAGCAGTTTGACAGGTTCTACCTATGGCTACACCTTC.

The V and J genes are TRBV19 and TRBJ1-5; D not resolved. Germline CDR1 is LNHDA and CDR2 is SQIVND (reference sequence). CDR3 length equals 13 residues. The V gene lost 3 bases and the J gene lost 3 bases, with 6 bases spanning the gap. CDR3 sequence (DNA): TGTGCCAGTAGTATGGTGTTCAATCAGCCCCAGCATTTT. Translated: CASSMVFNQPQHF.

The V gene is TRBV5-1, the J gene TRBJ2-1; no reliable D call. There are 15 residues in the CDR3. The germline CDR1 and CDR2 sequences are SGHRS and YFSETQ. V was clipped by 0 bases and J by 6 bases, with 13 bases between them. The CDR3 nucleotides are TGCGCCAGCAGCTTGGAACCGGGTTGGAGCAATGAGCAGTTCTTC. It encodes CASSLEPGWSNEQFF.

In this sample, this clonotype turned up a few times. The chain recombines TRBV30 with TRBJ2-7; D not resolved. Germline loops: CDR1 GTSNPN, CDR2 SVGIG (reference sequence). The V end lost 0 bases, the J end lost 3 bases, and 6 bases lay between the germline ends. The CDR3 runs to 12 residues. The CDR3 sequence: CAWSVSFYEQYF. The DNA for the CDR3 is TGTGCCTGGAGTGTCAGTTTCTACGAGCAGTACTTC.

This clonotype has at least ten counts. For the CDR3, the DNA is TGCGCCAGCAGTCGACAGGGACAAGAGACCCAGTACTTC. Protein sequence: CASSRQGQETQYF. The chain recombines TRBV5-1 with TRBJ2-5; 7 positions match TRBD1. V lost 5 bases and J lost 2; bases outside the gene matches: 3. The CDR3 sequence is 13 residues long. Germline V gene sequence: CDR1 SGHRS, CDR2 YFSETQ.

As DNA, the CDR3 is TGTGCCAGCAACCATTGGGGGTCCTACGAGCAGTACTTC. The encoded protein is CASNHWGSYEQYF. The chain links TRBV7-2 to TRBJ2-7, with D perhaps TRBD1 or TRBD2 (5 bases each). Germline CDR1 reads SGHTA; CDR2 reads FQGNSA. There are 13 residues in the CDR3. Trimming took off 7 bases at V and 1 base at J, with 11 bases between the two ends.